The clone carrying this T cell receptor (beta chain) has a count of ten or more. Its specificity is unknown. The CDR3 extends over 18 amino acids. Germline CDR1 and CDR2: SEHNR and FQNEAQ (reference sequence). V dropped 2 bases and J dropped 0; count of bases not matched to a gene: 8. The sample belongs to a study of T cell repertoires in cytomegalovirus infection. Overall study: Indicated by public TCR beta signatures were CMV infection and matching HLA type.

TCRdb fed the reads into MiXCR, producing one record per CDR3 protein. The sample lists 300,000 or so distinct CDR3 sequences, roughly a tenth occurring once. The study's findings and limits: Using cumulative public TCR beta family frequency, the authors identified those who carried CMV together with the relevant HLA.

Sequenced: PBMCs. The chain employs TRBV7-9 and TRBJ2-2; 8 bases match TRBD1. This receptor was obtained from a human donor in good health (CMV status not recorded). Some clones in this sample may be carry-over from other donors' samples. The CDR3 nucleotides are TGTGCCAGCAGCTTATCCCCTTCGACAGGGGCGAACACCGGGGAGCTGTTTTTT. Translation: CASSLSPSTGANTGELFF.